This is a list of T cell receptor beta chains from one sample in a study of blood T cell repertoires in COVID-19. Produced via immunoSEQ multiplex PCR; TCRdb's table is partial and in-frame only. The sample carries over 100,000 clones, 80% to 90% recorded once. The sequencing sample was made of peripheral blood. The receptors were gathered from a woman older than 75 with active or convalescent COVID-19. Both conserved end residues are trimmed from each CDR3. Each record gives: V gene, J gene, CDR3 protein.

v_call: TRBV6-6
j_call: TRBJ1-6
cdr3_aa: ASTLDYSPLH

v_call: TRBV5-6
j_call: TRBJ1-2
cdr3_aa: ASSLPIRGANYGYT

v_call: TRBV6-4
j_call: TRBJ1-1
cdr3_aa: ASRSFWRNTEAF

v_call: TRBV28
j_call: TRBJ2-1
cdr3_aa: ASIFSDREDEQF

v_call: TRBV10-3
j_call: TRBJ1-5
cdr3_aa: AISESLSRDRGTNQPQH

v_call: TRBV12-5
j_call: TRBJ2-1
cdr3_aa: ARGQKGAGGNEQF

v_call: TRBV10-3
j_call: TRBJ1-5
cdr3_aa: AISEQENQPQH

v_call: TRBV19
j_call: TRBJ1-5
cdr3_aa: ASTLTGGRAQPQH

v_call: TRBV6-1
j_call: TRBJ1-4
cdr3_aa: ASSDADRDRNEKLF

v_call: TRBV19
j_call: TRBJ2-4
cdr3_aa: ASSTNSYIQY

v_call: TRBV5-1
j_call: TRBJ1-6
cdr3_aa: ASSLGSSYNSPLH

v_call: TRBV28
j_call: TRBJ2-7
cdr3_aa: ASFRTGWGEQY

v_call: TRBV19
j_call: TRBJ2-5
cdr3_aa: ASSINGGGTYQETQY

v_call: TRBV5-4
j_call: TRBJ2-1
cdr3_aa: ASSLGGGRAGEQF

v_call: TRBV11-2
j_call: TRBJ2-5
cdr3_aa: ASSWGQQETQY

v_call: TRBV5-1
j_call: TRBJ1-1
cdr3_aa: ASSLRAGTGLNTEAF

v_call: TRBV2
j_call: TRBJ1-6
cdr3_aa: ASLRFVNSPLH

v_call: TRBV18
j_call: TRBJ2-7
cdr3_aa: ASSPPGLAGGSYEQY

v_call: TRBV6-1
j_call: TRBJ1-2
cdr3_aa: ASSDRAWGYT

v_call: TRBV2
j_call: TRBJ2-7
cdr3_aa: ASNPFSSYEQY